The TCR beta chain described here comes from a study of T-cell reconstitution after alpha-beta-depleted transplantation in children. Study-wide results and limits: Newly produced T cells mostly provided counts and TCRbeta diversity after one year, as hyperexpanded clones declined. Approximately two months post-transplant, alpha-beta T cells reportedly originated from several hundred expanded graft clones. Certain patients had high TCRbeta diversity at day 60, and it came from recipient T cells and thymic progenitors that survived.

As for this clonotype: Its antigen remains unidentified.

Germline V gene lookup returns CDR1 MNHEY and CDR2 SVGAGI. V was cut by 7 bases and J by 5 bases, with 12 bases left in between. This CDR3 contains 13 residues. During its preparation, the TCRbeta library received unique molecular identifiers. One entry per CDR3 protein, called by TCRdb with MiXCR from the PCR reads. The sample gives about 97,000 distinct CDR3 sequences, 5% to 6% of which show up once; about 6.1% is in the top ten. Material: PBMCs, mostly from graft donor cells, obtained 60 days after TCRalphabeta/CD19-depleted stem cell transplant. The chain has TRBV6-5 and TRBJ2-1; no definite D call. The TCR was taken from a female patient aged 2 to 10 who had a stem cell transplant for Fanconi anemia, so the T cells may come from the graft donor. The CDR3 sequence: CASTREPNNEQFF. The CDR3 DNA sequence: TGTGCCAGCACCCGCGAGCCAAACAATGAGCAGTTCTTC.